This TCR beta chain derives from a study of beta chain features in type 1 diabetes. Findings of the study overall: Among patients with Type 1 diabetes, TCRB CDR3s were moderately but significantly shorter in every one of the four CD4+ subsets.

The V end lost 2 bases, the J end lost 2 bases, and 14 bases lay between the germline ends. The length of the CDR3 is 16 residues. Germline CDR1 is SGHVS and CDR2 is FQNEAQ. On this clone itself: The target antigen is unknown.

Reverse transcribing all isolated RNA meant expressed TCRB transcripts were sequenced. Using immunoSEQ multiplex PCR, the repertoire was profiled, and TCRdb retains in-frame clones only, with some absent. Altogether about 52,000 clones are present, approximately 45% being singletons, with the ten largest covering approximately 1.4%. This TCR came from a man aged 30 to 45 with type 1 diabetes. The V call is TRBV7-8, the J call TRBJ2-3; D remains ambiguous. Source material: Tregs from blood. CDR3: CASSLSNPTYTDTQYF. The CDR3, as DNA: TGTGCCAGCAGCTTAAGTAACCCGACATACACAGATACGCAGTATTTT.